These 23 T cell receptor beta chains were all obtained from the same sample, sequenced in a study of tumor-infiltrating lymphocytes in primary liver carcinoma. Blood RNA came from unsorted whole blood; germline DNA was also extracted. A primer in the constant region served to generate TCR beta cDNA from 500 to 600 ng of total RNA. Slightly modified ARM-PCR served as the procedure for the TCR beta libraries. These libraries came from three rounds of nested multiplex PCR. Investigators reported that the first two PCR rounds, at 10 cycles each, used TRBV1-TRBV30 forward primers with a C-beta reverse primer. Via MiXCR, TCRdb re-called the multiplex PCR reads, giving one row per CDR3 protein. Of a few hundred thousand distinct CDR3 sequences detected, around 50% appear once; the ten largest clones hold over 15%. What was sequenced was peripheral blood. The receptors shown here come from a woman younger than 45 with primary liver carcinoma and hepatitis B virus infection.

This clonotype has just one count. V usage is TRBV28 and J usage is TRBJ1-1, with a weak D call TRBD1 (5 bases). Germline assignment: CDR1 MDHEN and CDR2 SYDVKM. This CDR3 has 14 residues. V was shortened by 2 bases and J by 4 bases, with 11 bases between the two germline ends. The CDR3 DNA sequence: TGTGCCAGCAGTTTACCGGGGACGCGCACTGAAGCTTTCTTT. Residues: CASSLPGTRTEAFF.

This clonotype was detected many times. The V call is TRBV6-1, the J call TRBJ2-2; 7 bases match TRBD2. Germline V gene sequence: CDR1 MNHNS, CDR2 SASEGT. Trimming at V came to 2 bases and at J to 5 bases, leaving 14 bases not matched to a gene. This CDR3 spans 18 amino acids. CDR3 DNA: TGTGCCAGCAGTGAATCTAGGAGCGGGAAGAGTAAGACCGGGGAGCTGTTTTTT. Amino acid sequence: CASSESRSGKSKTGELFF.

With regard to this clonotype: Relative to the germline gene, one junction end is altered; a read error may explain this. The CDR3 is CASSFSRDRVTQQYF. Written as DNA, the CDR3 is TGTGCCAGCAGCTTTTCCCGGGACAGGGTGACCCAGCAATACTTC. V gene TRBV5-4 combines with J gene TRBJ2-7; 9 bases agree with TRBD1. Germline CDR1 SGHNT, CDR2 YYREEE (reference sequence). The CDR3 extends over 15 amino acids. The full variable domain, completed using reference TRBV5-4 and TRBJ2-7, is ETGVTQSPTHLIKTRGQQVTLRCSSQSGHNTVSWYQQALGQGPQFIFQYYREEENGRGNFPPRFSGLQFPNYSSELNVNALELDDSALYLCASSFSRDRVTQQYFGPGTRLTVT.

On this clonotype itself: It may be a read error: a sequence one base away is much more abundant. The chain carries TRBV4-1 and TRBJ2-1, with 11 positions matching TRBD2. Germline CDR1 is MGHRA and CDR2 is YSYEKL. The CDR3 loop spans 15 amino acids. CDR3 coding DNA: TGCGCCAGCAGTCTAACTAGCGGGAGCGGGTATGAGCAGTCCTTC. Its protein is CASSLTSGSGYEQSF.

A remark on this clonotype: The final CDR3 position lacks the conserved phenylalanine or tryptophan, pointing to a likely read error. The chain has TRBV11-2 and TRBJ2-5; D is undetermined. This CDR3 region has 13 residues. The V end was cut by 0 bases, the J end by 7 bases, with 9 bases between. The V gene's germline CDR1 is SGHAT and CDR2 FQNNGV. The CDR3 DNA is TGTGCCAGCAGCTTAGAATCCAAGGGGACCCAGTACTCC. This encodes CASSLESKGTQYS.

This clonotype was detected ten times or more. This chain uses TRBV6-6 with TRBJ1-5; TRBD1 might be the D (6 bases). Trimming removed 6 bases at V and 4 bases at J, with 13 bases between. CDR3 length: 14 residues. From germline, CDR1 is MNHNY and CDR2 SVGAGI (reference sequence). CDR3 amino acids: CASSRTDPNQPQHF. CDR3 nucleotides: TGTGCCAGCAGCAGGACAGACCCGAATCAGCCCCAGCATTTT.

The V call is TRBV24-1, the J call TRBJ2-1, with 9 nucleotides matching TRBD1. This CDR3 region has 16 residues. The J segment lost 1 base and the V segment lost 3 bases, leaving 3 bases of the junction unmatched. Germline-derived CDR1 and CDR2 are KGHDR and SFDVKD. The CDR3 is CATSDRTGVSYNEQFF. The CDR3 DNA reads TGTGCCACCAGTGATCGGACAGGGGTTTCCTACAATGAGCAGTTCTTC.

For this clonotype: This clone may be a read error of a much larger clone one base away. This rearrangement joins TRBV4-1 to TRBJ1-4; D might be TRBD1 (5 bases). The V end was cut by 0 bases, the J end by 6 bases, with 17 bases between. The germline gives CDR1 MGHRA, CDR2 YSYEKL. The CDR3 loop spans 17 amino acids. The CDR3 reads CASSQDSRSLGDEKLFF. The CDR3 DNA reads TGCGCCAGCAGCCAAGATTCCCGGAGCCTGGGGGATGAAAAACTGTTTTTT.

This chain uses TRBV30 with TRBJ2-3; D ambiguous. The V end lost 3 bases, the J end lost 0 bases, and 7 bases lay between the germline ends. The CDR3 has 13 residues. CDR1 and CDR2 (germline): GTSNPN, SVGIG (reference sequence). CDR3 nucleotides: TGTGCCTGGAGGCAACATAGCACAGATACGCAGTATTTT. Amino acids: CAWRQHSTDTQYF.

This chain joins TRBV11-2 and TRBJ2-1; D possibly corresponds to TRBD1 (6 bases). CDR3 length equals 13 residues. V lost 10 bases and J lost 4, with 14 bases in between. Germline CDR1 and CDR2: SGHAT and FQNNGV. The CDR3 sequence: CANRVGEYNEQFF. The CDR3 coding sequence is TGTGCCAACAGGGTAGGGGAGTACAATGAGCAGTTCTTC.

Remarks on this clonotype: No conserved phenylalanine or tryptophan is present at the end of the CDR3, so a read error is the likely explanation. CDR3 DNA sequence: TGCAGCGTGAAGACAGGGGTGGAGGAAAAACTGTTTCTT. It yields the protein CSVKTGVEEKLFL. This chain uses TRBV29-1 with TRBJ1-4, with 8 bases identical to TRBD1. V was pared by 6 bases and J by 8 bases, with 8 bases of the junction left unmatched. Germline V CDR1 and CDR2: SQVTM, ANQGSEA. CDR3 length: 13 amino acids.

Concerning this clonotype: A read error may explain this, as a much larger clone is one base away. The gene calls are TRBV12-3 or TRBV12-4 and TRBJ2-3; either TRBD1 or TRBD2 may supply D (5 bases each). The CDR3 totals 14 residues. The CDR3 DNA sequence: TGTACCAGCAGTTGGGACGGACACACAGATACGCAGTATTTT. Amino acids: CTSSWDGHTDTQYF.

Details on this clonotype: This could be a read error, since a much larger clone is one nucleotide away. The CDR3 ends on some other residue instead of the conserved phenylalanine or tryptophan, so this is likely a read error. The chain couples TRBV29-1 to TRBJ1-1; no firm D call. CDR3 length equals 11 residues. Germline CDR1 is SQVTM and CDR2 is ANQGSEA. Trimming took off 7 bases at V and 1 base at J, with 7 bases between the two ends. The CDR3 DNA sequence: TGCAGCGCACAAGCGAACACTGAAGCTTTCCTT. It yields the protein CSAQANTEAFL.

The rearrangement uses TRBV7-9 and TRBJ1-1; 7 positions agree with TRBD1. Trimming cost V 5 bases and J 13 bases; bases outside gene matches: 10. CDR3 length: 12 amino acids. Germline values: CDR1 SEHNR, CDR2 FQNEAQ (reference sequence). The CDR3 DNA is TGTGCCAGCAGCCGGGACAGTGATAAAGTTTTCTTT. Amino acids: CASSRDSDKVFF.

This clonotype was seen a handful of times. The V and J genes are TRBV10-3 and TRBJ2-5; no definite D call. V was clipped by 1 base and J by 7 bases, with 13 bases between them. CDR1 and CDR2 from the germline V gene are ENHRY and SYGVKD. There are 14 residues in the CDR3. The CDR3 DNA reads as TGTGCCATCAGTGAGTACCTGTCCGAGTTGACCCAGTACTTC. Amino acids: CAISEYLSELTQYF.

The rearrangement links TRBV29-1 to TRBJ2-2, with D possibly TRBD2 on 5 matching bases. V was trimmed by 6 bases and J by 11 bases, leaving 25 bases between them. This CDR3 contains 15 residues. Germline CDR1 reads SQVTM; CDR2 reads ANQGSEA. The chain's CDR3 is CSVQLDQEWTGELFF. The CDR3 DNA reads as TGCAGCGTGCAGCTAGATCAGGAGTGGACTGGTGAGCTGTTTTTT.

Turning to this clonotype: Compared with germline, one end of the junction differs, possibly owing to a read error. V gene TRBV6-5 combines with J gene TRBJ2-2; possibly TRBD1 for D (6 bases). CDR1 and CDR2 from the germline V gene are MNHEY and SVGAGI. This CDR3 comprises 15 residues. CDR3 DNA sequence: TGTGCCAGCAGTTACCAGGGGCCGAAGACCGGGGAGCTGTTTTTT. Encoded protein: CASSYQGPKTGELFF.

This clonotype occurred many times. The V gene is TRBV11-2, the J gene TRBJ2-5; tentatively, D is TRBD2 (6 bases). This CDR3 contains 11 residues. CDR1 and CDR2 (germline): SGHAT, FQNNGV. V gave up 5 bases and J gave up 11 bases, with 12 bases separating them. The CDR3 bases are TGTGCCAGCAGCCAATCGGGGGTTCAGTACTTC. Translated: CASSQSGVQYF.

The CDR3 DNA sequence: TGTGCCAGCAGCCAAGAGGGGGACTCCTGGAAGACCCAGTACTTC. This encodes CASSQEGDSWKTQYF. The rearrangement links TRBV4-2 to TRBJ2-5; tentative D call: TRBD2 (6 bases). Between the trimmed V and J ends, which lost 0 bases and 6 bases, there was a span of 14 bases. Per the germline V gene, CDR1 is LGHNA and CDR2 is YNFKEQ. The CDR3 is 15 residues long.

The V call is TRBV4-1, the J call TRBJ2-5; TRBD1 agrees at 10 bases. The CDR3 is 16 residues long. The trim removed 1 base at V and 4 bases at J, leaving 6 bases unmatched. From germline, CDR1 is MGHRA and CDR2 YSYEKL. The CDR3 reads CASSQGGTGDGETQYF. The CDR3 bases are TGCGCCAGCAGCCAAGGAGGGACAGGGGACGGAGAGACCCAGTACTTC.

The chain recombines TRBV4-2 with TRBJ2-3, with 7 nucleotides matching TRBD2. CDR1 is LGHNA and CDR2 is YNFKEQ in the germline V gene. With V trimmed by 4 bases and J by 4 bases, 8 bases remained unmatched. The CDR3 length is 15 residues. CDR3 amino acids: CASSPREAGSDTQYF. The CDR3 coding sequence is TGTGCCAGCAGCCCCCGGGAGGCCGGATCAGATACGCAGTATTTT.

As to this clonotype: A much larger clone differs by one base, so this may be a read error. This sequence joins TRBV7-9 and TRBJ2-1; 9 bases match TRBD2. Germline V gene lookup returns CDR1 SEHNR and CDR2 FQNEAQ (reference sequence). The CDR3 spans 16 residues. CDR3 nucleotides: TGTGCCAGCAGCCCGGGAGGACTAGCGTGGTACAATGAGCAGTCCTTC. It is translated as CASSPGGLAWYNEQSF.

This clonotype showed up many times. This chain links TRBV12-3 or TRBV12-4 with TRBJ2-4; D assignment may be TRBD1 or TRBD2 (5 bases each). CDR3 length: 13 residues. V was clipped by 5 bases and J by 9 bases, with 14 bases between them. Here the CDR3 reads CASSRQGRGIQYF. CDR3 bases: TGTGCCAGCAGTCGCCAGGGTCGGGGCATTCAGTACTTC.